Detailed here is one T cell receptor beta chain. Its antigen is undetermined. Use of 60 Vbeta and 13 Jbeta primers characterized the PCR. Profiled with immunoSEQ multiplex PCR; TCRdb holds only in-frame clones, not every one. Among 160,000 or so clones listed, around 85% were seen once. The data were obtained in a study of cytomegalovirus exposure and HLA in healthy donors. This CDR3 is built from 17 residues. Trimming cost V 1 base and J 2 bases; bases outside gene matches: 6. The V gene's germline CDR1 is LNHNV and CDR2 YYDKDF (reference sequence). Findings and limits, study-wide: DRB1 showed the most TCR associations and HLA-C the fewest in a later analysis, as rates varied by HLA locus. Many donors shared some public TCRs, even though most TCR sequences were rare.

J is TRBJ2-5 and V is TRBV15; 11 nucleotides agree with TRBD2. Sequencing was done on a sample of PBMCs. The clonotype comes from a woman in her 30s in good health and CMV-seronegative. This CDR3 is CATSRAMASGRQETQYF. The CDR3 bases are TGTGCCACCAGCAGAGCTATGGCTAGCGGGAGGCAAGAGACCCAGTACTTC.